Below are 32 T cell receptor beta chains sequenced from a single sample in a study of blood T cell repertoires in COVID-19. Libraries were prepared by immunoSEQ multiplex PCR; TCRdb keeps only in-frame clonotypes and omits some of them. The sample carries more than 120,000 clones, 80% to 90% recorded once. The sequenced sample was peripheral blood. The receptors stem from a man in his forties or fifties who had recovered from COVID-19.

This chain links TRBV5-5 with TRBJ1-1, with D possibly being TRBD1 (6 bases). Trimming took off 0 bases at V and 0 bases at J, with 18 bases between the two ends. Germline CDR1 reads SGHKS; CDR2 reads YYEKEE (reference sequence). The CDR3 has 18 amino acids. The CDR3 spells CASSLDWDTYRLNTEAFF. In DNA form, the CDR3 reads TGTGCCAGCAGCTTGGATTGGGACACATATCGGTTGAACACTGAAGCTTTCTTT.

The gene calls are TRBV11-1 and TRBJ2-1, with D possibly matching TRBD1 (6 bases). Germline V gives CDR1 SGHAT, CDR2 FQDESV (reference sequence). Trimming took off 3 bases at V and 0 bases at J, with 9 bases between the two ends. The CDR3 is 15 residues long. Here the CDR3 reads CASSFGRGSYNEQFF. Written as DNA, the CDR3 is TGTGCCAGCAGCTTCGGCAGGGGCTCCTACAATGAGCAGTTCTTC.

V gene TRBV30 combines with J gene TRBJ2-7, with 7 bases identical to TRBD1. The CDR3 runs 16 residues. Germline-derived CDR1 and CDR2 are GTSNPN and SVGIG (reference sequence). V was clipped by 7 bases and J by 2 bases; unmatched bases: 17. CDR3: CASASGLGGLTYEQYF. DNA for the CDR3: TGTGCCTCCGCCTCGGGGTTAGGGGGCCTTACCTACGAGCAGTACTTC.

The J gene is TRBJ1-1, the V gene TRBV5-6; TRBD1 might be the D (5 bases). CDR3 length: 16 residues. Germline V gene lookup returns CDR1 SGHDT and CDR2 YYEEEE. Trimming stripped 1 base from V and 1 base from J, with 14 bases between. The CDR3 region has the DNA TGTGCCAGCAGCTTGAGATCTACAGGAAGGAACACTGAAGCTTTCTTT. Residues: CASSLRSTGRNTEAFF.

For the CDR3, the DNA is TGTGCCAGCAGCCTACTGGACACGCAAGAGACCCAGTACTTC. This gives the protein CASSLLDTQETQYF. The rearrangement uses TRBV5-6 and TRBJ2-5; tentatively, D is TRBD1 (5 bases). Germline CDR1 and CDR2: SGHDT and YYEEEE. This CDR3 comprises 14 residues. The V end was cut by 4 bases, the J end by 2 bases, with 12 bases between.

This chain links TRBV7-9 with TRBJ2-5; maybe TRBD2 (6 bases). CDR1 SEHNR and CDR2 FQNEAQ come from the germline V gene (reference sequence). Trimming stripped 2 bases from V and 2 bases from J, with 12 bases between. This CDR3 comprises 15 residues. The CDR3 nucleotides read TGTGCCAGCAGCTTATGGGCGGGAACACAAGAGACCCAGTACTTC. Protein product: CASSLWAGTQETQYF.

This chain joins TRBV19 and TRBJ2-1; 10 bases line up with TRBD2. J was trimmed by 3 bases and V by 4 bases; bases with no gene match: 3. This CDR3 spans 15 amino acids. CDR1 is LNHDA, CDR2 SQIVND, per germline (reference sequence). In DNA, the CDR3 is TGTGCCAGTAGTAACGAGCGGGGGGGCTACAATGAGCAGTTCTTC. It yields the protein CASSNERGGYNEQFF. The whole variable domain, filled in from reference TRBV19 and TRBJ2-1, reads DGGITQSPKYLFRKEGQNVTLSCEQNLNHDAMYWYRQDPGQGLRLIYYSQIVNDFQKGDIAEGYSVSREKKESFPLTVTSAQKNPTAFYLCASSNERGGYNEQFFGPGTRLTVL.

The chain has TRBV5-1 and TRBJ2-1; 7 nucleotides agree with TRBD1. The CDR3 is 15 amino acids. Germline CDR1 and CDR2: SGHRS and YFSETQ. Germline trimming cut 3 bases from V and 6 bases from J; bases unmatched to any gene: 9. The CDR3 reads CASSWGHRDSNEQFF. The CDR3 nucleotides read TGCGCCAGCAGCTGGGGACACCGGGACAGCAATGAGCAGTTCTTC.

CDR3 protein: CASSPGGGVNTEAFF. CDR3 nucleotides: TGTGCCAGCAGCCCGGGAGGGGGCGTGAACACTGAAGCTTTCTTT. V and J are TRBV7-2 and TRBJ1-1, with TRBD1 identical over 7 bases. This CDR3 spans 15 amino acids. Germline CDR1 and CDR2: SGHTA and FQGNSA. With V trimmed by 5 bases and J by 0 bases, 6 bases remained unmatched.

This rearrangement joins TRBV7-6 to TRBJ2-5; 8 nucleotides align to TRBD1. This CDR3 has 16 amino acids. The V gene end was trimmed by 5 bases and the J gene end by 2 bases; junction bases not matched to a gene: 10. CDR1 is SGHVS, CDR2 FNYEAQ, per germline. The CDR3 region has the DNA TGTGCCAGCAGCCCCCTTGGACAGGGTAGACAAGAGACCCAGTACTTC. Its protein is CASSPLGQGRQETQYF.

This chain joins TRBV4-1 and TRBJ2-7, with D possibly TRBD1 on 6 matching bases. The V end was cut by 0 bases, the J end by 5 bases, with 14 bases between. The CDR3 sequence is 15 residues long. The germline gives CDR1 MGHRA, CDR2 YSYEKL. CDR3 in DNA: TGCGCCAGCAGCCAAGAGTGGTACAGGGTAGACGAGCAGTACTTC. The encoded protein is CASSQEWYRVDEQYF.

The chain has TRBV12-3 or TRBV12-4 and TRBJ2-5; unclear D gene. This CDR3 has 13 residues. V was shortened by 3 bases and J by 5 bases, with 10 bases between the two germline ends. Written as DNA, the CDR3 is TGTGCCAGCAGTTTGACGACCGGGGAGACCCAGTACTTC. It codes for CASSLTTGETQYF.

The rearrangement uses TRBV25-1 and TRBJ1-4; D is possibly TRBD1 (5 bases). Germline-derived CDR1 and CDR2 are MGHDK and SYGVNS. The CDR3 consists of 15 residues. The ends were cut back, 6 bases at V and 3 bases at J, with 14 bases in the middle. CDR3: CASSELGPSNEKLFF. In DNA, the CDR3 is TGTGCCAGCAGCGAACTGGGGCCGTCTAATGAAAAACTGTTTTTT.

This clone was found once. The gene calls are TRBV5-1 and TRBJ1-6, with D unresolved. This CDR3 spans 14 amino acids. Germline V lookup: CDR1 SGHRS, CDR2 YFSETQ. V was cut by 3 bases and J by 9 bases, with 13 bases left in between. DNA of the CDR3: TGCGCCAGCAGCTCAGAGGGATACGGTTCACCCCTCCACTTT. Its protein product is CASSSEGYGSPLHF.

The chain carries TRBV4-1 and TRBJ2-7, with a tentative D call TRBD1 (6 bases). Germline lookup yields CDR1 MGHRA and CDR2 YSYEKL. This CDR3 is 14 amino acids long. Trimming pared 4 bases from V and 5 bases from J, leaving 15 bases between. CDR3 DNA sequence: TGCGCCAGCAGCCTCGACAGGCTCAGCAACGAGCAGTACTTC. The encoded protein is CASSLDRLSNEQYF.

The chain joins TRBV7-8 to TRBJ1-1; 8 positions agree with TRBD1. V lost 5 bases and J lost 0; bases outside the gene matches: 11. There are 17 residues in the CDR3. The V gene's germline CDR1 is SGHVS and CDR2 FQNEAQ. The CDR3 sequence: CASSPQMGQAMNTEAFF. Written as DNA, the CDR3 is TGTGCCAGCAGCCCACAAATGGGACAGGCCATGAACACTGAAGCTTTCTTT. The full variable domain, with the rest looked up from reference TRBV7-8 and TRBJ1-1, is GAGVSQSPRYKVAKRGQDVALRCDPISGHVSLFWYQQALGQGPEFLTYFQNEAQLDKSGLPSDRFFAERPEGSVSTLKIQRTQQEDSAVYLCASSPQMGQAMNTEAFFGQGTRLTVV.

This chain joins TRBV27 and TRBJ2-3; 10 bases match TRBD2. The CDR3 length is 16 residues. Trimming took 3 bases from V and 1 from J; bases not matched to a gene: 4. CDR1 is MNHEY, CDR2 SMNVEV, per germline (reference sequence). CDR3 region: CASSFMLAGGTDTQYF. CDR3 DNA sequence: TGTGCCAGCAGTTTTATGCTAGCGGGGGGCACAGATACGCAGTATTTT.

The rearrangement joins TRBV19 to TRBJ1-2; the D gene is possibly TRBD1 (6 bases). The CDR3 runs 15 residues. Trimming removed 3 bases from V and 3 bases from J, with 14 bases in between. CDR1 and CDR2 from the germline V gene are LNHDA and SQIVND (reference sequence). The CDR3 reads CASSILGAVYYGYTF. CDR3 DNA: TGTGCCAGTAGTATCCTGGGGGCCGTTTACTATGGCTACACCTTC.

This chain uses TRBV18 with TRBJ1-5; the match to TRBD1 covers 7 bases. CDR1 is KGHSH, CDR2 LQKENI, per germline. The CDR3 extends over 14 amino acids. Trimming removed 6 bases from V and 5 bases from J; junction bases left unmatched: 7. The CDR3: CASSSQGVDQPQHF. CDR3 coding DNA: TGTGCCAGCTCTTCTCAGGGGGTAGATCAGCCCCAGCATTTT. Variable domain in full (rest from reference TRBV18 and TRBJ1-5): NAGVMQNPRHLVRRRGQEARLRCSPMKGHSHVYWYRQLPEEGLKFMVYLQKENIIDESGMPKERFSAEFPKEGPSILRIQQVVRGDSAAYFCASSSQGVDQPQHFGDGTRLSIL.

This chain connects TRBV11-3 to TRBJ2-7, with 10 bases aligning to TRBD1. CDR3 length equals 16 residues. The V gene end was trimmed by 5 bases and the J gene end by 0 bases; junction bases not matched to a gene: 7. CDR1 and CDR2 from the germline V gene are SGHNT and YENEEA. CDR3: CASSDPGQGSSYEQYF. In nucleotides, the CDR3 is TGTGCCAGCAGCGACCCGGGACAGGGGAGCTCCTACGAGCAGTACTTC.

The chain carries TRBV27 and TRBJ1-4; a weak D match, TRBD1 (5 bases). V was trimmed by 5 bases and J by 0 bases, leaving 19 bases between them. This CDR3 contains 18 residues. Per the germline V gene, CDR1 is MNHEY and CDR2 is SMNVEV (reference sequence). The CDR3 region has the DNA TGTGCCAGCAGTCGTCTACCGGGACGGGGGACAACTAATGAAAAACTGTTTTTT. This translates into CASSRLPGRGTTNEKLFF.

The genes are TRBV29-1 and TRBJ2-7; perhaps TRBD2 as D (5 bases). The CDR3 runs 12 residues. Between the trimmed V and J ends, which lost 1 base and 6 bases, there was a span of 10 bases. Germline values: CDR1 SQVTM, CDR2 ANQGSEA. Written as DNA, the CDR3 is TGCAGCGTTGAAGCCAATGGAGGCGAGCAGTACTTC. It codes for CSVEANGGEQYF.

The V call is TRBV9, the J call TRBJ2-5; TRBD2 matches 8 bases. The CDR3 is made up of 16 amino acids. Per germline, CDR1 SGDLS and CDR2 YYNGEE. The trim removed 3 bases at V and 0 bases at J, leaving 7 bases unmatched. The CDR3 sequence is CASSAGLGEYQETQYF. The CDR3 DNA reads TGTGCCAGCAGCGCGGGACTAGGGGAGTACCAAGAGACCCAGTACTTC.

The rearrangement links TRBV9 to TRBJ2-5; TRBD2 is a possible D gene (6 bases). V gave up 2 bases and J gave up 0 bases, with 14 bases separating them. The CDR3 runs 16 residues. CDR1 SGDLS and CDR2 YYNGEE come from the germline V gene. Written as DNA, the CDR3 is TGTGCCAGCAGCGTTTTGGGAACTAGCAACCAAGAGACCCAGTACTTC. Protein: CASSVLGTSNQETQYF.

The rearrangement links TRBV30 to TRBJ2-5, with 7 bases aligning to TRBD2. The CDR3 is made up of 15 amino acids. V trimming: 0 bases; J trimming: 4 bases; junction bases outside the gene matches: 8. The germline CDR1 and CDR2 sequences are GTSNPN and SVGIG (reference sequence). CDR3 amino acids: CAWSVSGGKGETQYF. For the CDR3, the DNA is TGTGCCTGGAGTGTATCGGGGGGAAAGGGAGAGACCCAGTACTTC.

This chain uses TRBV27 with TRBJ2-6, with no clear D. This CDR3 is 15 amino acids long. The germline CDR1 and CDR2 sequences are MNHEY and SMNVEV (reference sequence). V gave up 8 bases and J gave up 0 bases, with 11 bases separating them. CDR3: CASAFIRSGANVLTF. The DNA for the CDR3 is TGTGCCAGCGCGTTCATCCGCTCTGGGGCCAACGTCCTGACTTTC.

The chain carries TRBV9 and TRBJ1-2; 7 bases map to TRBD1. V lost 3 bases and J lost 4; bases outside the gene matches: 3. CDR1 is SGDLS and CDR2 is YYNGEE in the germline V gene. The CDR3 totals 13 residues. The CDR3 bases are TGTGCCAGCAGCGGACAGGGTGGCTATGGCTACACCTTC. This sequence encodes CASSGQGGYGYTF.

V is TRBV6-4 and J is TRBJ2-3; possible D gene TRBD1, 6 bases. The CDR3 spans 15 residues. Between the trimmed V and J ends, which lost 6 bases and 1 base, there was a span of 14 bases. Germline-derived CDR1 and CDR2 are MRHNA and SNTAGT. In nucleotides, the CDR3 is TGTGCCAGCAGCCAACAACAGGGTGGCACAGATACGCAGTATTTT. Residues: CASSQQQGGTDTQYF.

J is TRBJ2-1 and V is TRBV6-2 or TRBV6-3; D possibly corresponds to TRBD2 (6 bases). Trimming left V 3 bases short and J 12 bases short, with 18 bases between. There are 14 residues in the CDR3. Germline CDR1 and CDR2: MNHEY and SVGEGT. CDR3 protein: CASSYSGLQRGQFF. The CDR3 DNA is TGTGCCAGCAGTTATAGCGGATTACAGAGGGGGCAGTTCTTC.

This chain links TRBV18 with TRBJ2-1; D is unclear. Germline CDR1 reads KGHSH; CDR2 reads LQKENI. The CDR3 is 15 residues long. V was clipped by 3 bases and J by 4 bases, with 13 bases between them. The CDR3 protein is CASSPPLGSYNEQFF. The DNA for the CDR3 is TGTGCCAGCTCACCTCCACTTGGTAGTTACAATGAGCAGTTCTTC. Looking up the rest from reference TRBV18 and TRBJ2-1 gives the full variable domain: NAGVMQNPRHLVRRRGQEARLRCSPMKGHSHVYWYRQLPEEGLKFMVYLQKENIIDESGMPKERFSAEFPKEGPSILRIQQVVRGDSAAYFCASSPPLGSYNEQFFGPGTRLTVL.

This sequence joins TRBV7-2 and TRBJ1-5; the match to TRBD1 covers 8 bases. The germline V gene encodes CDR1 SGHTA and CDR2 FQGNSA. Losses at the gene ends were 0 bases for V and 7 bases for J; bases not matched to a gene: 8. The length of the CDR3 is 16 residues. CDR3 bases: TGTGCCAGCAGCTTAGCAATCAGGGGGCGCGGGCAGCCCCAGCATTTT. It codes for CASSLAIRGRGQPQHF.

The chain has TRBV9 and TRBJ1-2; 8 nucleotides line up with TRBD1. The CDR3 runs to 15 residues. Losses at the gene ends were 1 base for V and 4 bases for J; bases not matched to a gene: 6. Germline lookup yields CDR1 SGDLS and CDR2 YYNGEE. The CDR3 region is CASSVQAGGPYGYTF. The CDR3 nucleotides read TGTGCCAGCAGCGTACAGGCAGGGGGCCCCTATGGCTACACCTTC.